These 7 T cell receptor beta chains were sequenced from one sample in a study of regulatory T cells in long-lasting Graves disease. iRepertoire HTBI primers and Arm-PCR of CDR3 regions built TCR beta libraries. TCRdb re-analysed the multiplex PCR reads in MiXCR, keeping a single row per CDR3 protein. Among approximately 380,000 distinct CDR3 sequences, less than 25% were seen once, and the ten largest hold around 21%. Time point: persistent/refractory GD, antithyroid drugs over 5 years with positive TRAb. Extracted RNA from PBMCs served as the source of the TCR library. Source: peripheral blood mononuclear cells (PBMCs), taken when the disease was refractory, from a patient treated with antithyroid drugs. Source of these receptors: a female donor with Graves disease.

This clonotype was recorded at least ten times. The V and J genes are TRBV13 and TRBJ1-1; no clear D gene. CDR3 length: 15 residues. Germline loops: CDR1 PRHDT, CDR2 FYEKMQ (reference sequence). The V and J ends lost 4 bases and 1 base respectively, with 13 bases between them. CDR3 sequence: CASSSITDANTEAFF. The CDR3 DNA reads TGTGCCAGCAGCTCAATTACTGACGCGAACACTGAAGCTTTCTTT.

This clonotype appeared many times. This chain uses TRBV12-3 or TRBV12-4 with TRBJ2-5; tentatively, D is TRBD1 (6 bases). The CDR3 consists of 15 residues. V was clipped by 1 base and J by 5 bases, with 14 bases between them. This CDR3 is CASSLGLGARETQYF. The CDR3 DNA reads TGTGCCAGCAGTTTAGGATTGGGGGCCCGGGAGACCCAGTACTTC.

The sample holds many counts of this clonotype. The rearrangement links TRBV2 to TRBJ1-1, with D hard to call. The CDR3 has 14 amino acids. Germline CDR1 reads SNHLY; CDR2 reads FYNNEI. The V and J ends lost 7 bases and 0 bases respectively, with 12 bases between them. The CDR3 reads CASTGVPMNTEAFF. The CDR3 nucleotides are TGTGCCAGCACCGGGGTACCCATGAACACTGAAGCTTTCTTT. Variable domain in full (rest from reference TRBV2 and TRBJ1-1): EPEVTQTPSHQVTQMGQEVILRCVPISNHLYFYWYRQILGQKVEFLVSFYNNEISEKSEIFDDQFSVERPDGSNFTLKIRSTKLEDSAMYFCASTGVPMNTEAFFGQGTRLTVV.

This rearrangement joins TRBV30 to TRBJ2-6; D is ambiguous. The CDR3 runs to 15 residues. The germline gives CDR1 GTSNPN, CDR2 SVGIG (reference sequence). Trimming left V 0 bases short and J 1 base short, with 7 bases between. CDR3 coding DNA: TGTGCCTGGAGTGTTAGAGTTTCTGGGGCCAACGTCCTGACTTTC. Translation: CAWSVRVSGANVLTF.

As for this clonotype: At one end the junction does not follow the germline gene, possibly because of a read error. This sequence joins TRBV3-1 and TRBJ2-6, with a tentative D call TRBD1 (5 bases). The CDR3 runs 13 residues. The germline gives CDR1 LGHDT, CDR2 YNNKEL (reference sequence). CDR3 bases: TGTGCCAGCAGCCAAGGTGGGGCCAACGTCCTGGCTTTC. Translation gives CASSQGGANVLAF.

The chain employs TRBV19 and TRBJ1-1, with a weak D call TRBD1 (6 bases). Germline V gene sequence: CDR1 LNHDA, CDR2 SQIVND (reference sequence). The CDR3 is 15 residues long. Trimming cost V 5 bases and J 2 bases, with 15 bases left between them. The CDR3 bases are TGTGCCAGTAGTCCGGGGACACCCAGAAACACTGAAGCTTTCTTT. This translates into CASSPGTPRNTEAFF. Full variable domain (rest looked up from reference TRBV19 and TRBJ1-1): DGGITQSPKYLFRKEGQNVTLSCEQNLNHDAMYWYRQDPGQGLRLIYYSQIVNDFQKGDIAEGYSVSREKKESFPLTVTSAQKNPTAFYLCASSPGTPRNTEAFFGQGTRLTVV.

The chain carries TRBV2 and TRBJ2-1, with 12 bases that match TRBD2. The ends lost 6 bases at V and 9 bases at J; junction bases unmatched: 12. CDR1 is SNHLY, CDR2 FYNNEI, per germline. The CDR3 totals 16 residues. This CDR3 reads CASSPTSGGVGGEQFF. DNA of the CDR3: TGTGCCAGCAGCCCGACTAGCGGGGGAGTAGGTGGTGAGCAGTTCTTC.